The 22 T cell receptor beta chains given below trace back to one sample, sequenced in a study of shared clonotypes between healthy human individuals (dated by TCRdb to 2020 to 2021). CD8 naive samples consisted of CD45RO-negative cells that were positively selected for CCR7, yielding a CD45RA+CCR7+ population without TemRA cells. Library construction relied on the immunoSEQ multiplex PCR assay. TCRdb took this table from immuneACCESS and kept in-frame rearrangements with V and J called. Such tables lack part of the clones; where checked against another copy, unresolved V genes explain under half of the gap, and the rest is unexplained. Within this sample are about 2.1 million clones, with about 93% of them counted one time only. The ten largest clones add up to about 1.7% of the sample. The sample comprised naive CD8+ T cells from PBMCs. The cell subset or site label on this specimen signifies: CD45RA+CCR7+. The receptors shown here come from a man aged 18 to 35 in good health. Some clones in this sample may be carry-over from other donors' samples.

Points on this clone: The sample contains more than one DNA sequence encoding this CDR3. The chain recombines TRBV28 with TRBJ1-1, with D uncertain. This CDR3 region has 14 residues. Trimming removed 3 bases from V and 0 bases from J, with 8 bases in between. Germline loops: CDR1 MDHEN, CDR2 SYDVKM. The CDR3 spells CASSFGRMNTEAFF. CDR3 sequence (DNA): TGTGCCAGCAGTTTCGGACGCATGAACACTGAAGCTTTCTTT. Filled out from reference TRBV28 and TRBJ1-1, the complete variable domain reads DVKVTQSSRYLVKRTGEKVFLECVQDMDHENMFWYRQDPGLGLRLIYFSYDVKMKEKGDIPEGYSVSREKKERFSLILESASTNQTSMYLCASSFGRMNTEAFFGQGTRLTVV.

The CDR3 coding sequence is TGTGCCAGCAGCATCTACCCTCAAGAGACCCAGTACTTC. Protein product: CASSIYPQETQYF. The chain carries TRBV21-1 and TRBJ2-5; the table assigns TRBD2, which was not confirmed against the DNA. TRBV21-1 is labeled a pseudogene. This CDR3 has 13 residues.

The chain joins TRBV4-1 to TRBJ2-7, with 10 bases identical to TRBD2. The V gene's germline CDR1 is MGHRA and CDR2 YSYEKL. Germline trimming cut 3 bases from V and 11 bases from J; bases unmatched to any gene: 7. This CDR3 contains 13 residues. The CDR3 region is CASSHGLAGAKYF. CDR3 in DNA: TGCGCCAGCAGCCACGGGCTAGCGGGAGCAAAGTACTTC.

This clone appeared a few times. V usage is TRBV30 and J usage is TRBJ1-1; D gene unclear. This CDR3 region has 11 residues. Germline CDR1 is GTSNPN and CDR2 is SVGIG (reference sequence). V shed 3 bases and J shed 10 bases, with 12 bases lying between them. CDR3 protein: CAWSPGVGAFF. CDR3 nucleotides: TGTGCCTGGAGCCCCGGCGTCGGAGCTTTCTTT.

The chain is built from TRBV23-1 and TRBJ2-5; TRBD1 might be the D (6 bases). TRBV23-1 is an ORF, with its function uncertain. The CDR3 length is 17 residues. Deletions cut 2 bases from V and 1 base from J, with 17 bases between. The CDR3 region has the DNA TGCGCCAGCAGTCAAGGCCGACAGGACTTCTCCCAAGAGACCCAGTACTTC. Translation gives CASSQGRQDFSQETQYF.

This clone was recorded once. CDR3 loop: CASSPRGGTLYNEQFF. CDR3 in DNA: TGTGCCAGCAGCCCTCGGGGGGGGACCCTCTACAATGAGCAGTTCTTC. The rearrangement uses TRBV11-3 and TRBJ2-1, with 8 positions matching TRBD2. Losses at the gene ends were 5 bases for V and 3 bases for J; bases not matched to a gene: 9. CDR1 is SGHNT, CDR2 YENEEA, per germline. The length of the CDR3 is 16 residues.

In this sample, this clone turned up once. The chain links TRBV30 to TRBJ2-1; TRBD2 matches at 7 bases. J was trimmed by 15 bases and V by 4 bases; bases with no gene match: 15. There are 13 residues in the CDR3. The germline V gene encodes CDR1 GTSNPN and CDR2 SVGIG (reference sequence). CDR3 nucleotides: TGTGCCTGGATGGGACTACGGCGCTCCGGTATGTTCTTC. Translated: CAWMGLRRSGMFF. The full variable domain, rest sourced from reference TRBV30 and TRBJ2-1, is SQTIHQWPATLVQPVGSPLSLECTVEGTSNPNLYWYRQAAGRGLQLLFYSVGIGQISSEVPQNLSASRPQDRQFILSSKKLLLSDSGFYLCAWMGLRRSGMFFGPGTRLTVL.

The rearrangement joins TRBV5-1 to TRBJ2-7; tentatively, D is TRBD2 (6 bases). Germline V gives CDR1 SGHRS, CDR2 YFSETQ. V lost 4 bases, J lost 3 bases, and 11 bases lay in between. The length of the CDR3 is 13 residues. In DNA, the CDR3 is TGCGCCAGCAGCGAACGGGGGTACTACGAGCAGTACTTC. Its protein is CASSERGYYEQYF.

The chain combines TRBV6-1 with TRBJ1-5, with D hard to call. V was cut by 2 bases and J by 1 base, with 9 bases left in between. Per the germline V gene, CDR1 is MNHNS and CDR2 is SASEGT. This CDR3 spans 15 amino acids. For the CDR3, the DNA is TGTGCCAGCAGTGAAACGACGCGGAGCAATCAGCCCCAGCATTTT. Amino acids: CASSETTRSNQPQHF.

This chain uses TRBV29-1 with TRBJ2-1; D gene ambiguous. V was shortened by 1 base and J by 7 bases, with 14 bases between the two germline ends. The CDR3 length is 14 residues. From germline, CDR1 is SQVTM and CDR2 ANQGSEA. The CDR3 nucleotides read TGCAGCGTTGAAGCCGGGCCCTTGGGGAATGAGCAGTTCTTC. It is translated as CSVEAGPLGNEQFF.

As for this clone: This same CDR3 is encoded by further DNA sequences in the sample. The rearrangement uses TRBV27 and TRBJ2-5, with D tentatively TRBD1 or TRBD2 (5 bases each). V lost 0 bases and J lost 4, with 9 bases in between. Germline lookup yields CDR1 MNHEY and CDR2 SMNVEV (reference sequence). The CDR3 sequence is 14 residues long. DNA of the CDR3: TGTGCCAGCAGTTTATCCCAGGGAGCAGAGACCCAGTACTTC. This codes for CASSLSQGAETQYF.

This chain links TRBV11-2 with TRBJ2-7; D ambiguous. Germline V CDR1 and CDR2: SGHAT, FQNNGV. This CDR3 contains 16 residues. Trimming removed 5 bases from V and 3 bases from J, with 20 bases in between. CDR3 DNA sequence: TGTGCCAGCAGCATAACCGACGACACACAACGCTACGAGCAGTACTTC. Translated: CASSITDDTQRYEQYF.

The rearrangement links TRBV9 to TRBJ2-7; weak D call: TRBD2 (6 bases). Trimming removed 0 bases at V and 10 bases at J, with 17 bases between. This CDR3 has 14 residues. In germline, CDR1 is SGDLS, CDR2 YYNGEE. DNA for the CDR3: TGTGCCAGCAGCGTAGAGGTGGGAGGACCACACCAGTACTTC. It encodes CASSVEVGGPHQYF.

This chain connects TRBV28 to TRBJ2-5, with TRBD1 identical over 7 bases. The length of the CDR3 is 16 residues. Looked up from germline, CDR1 is MDHEN and CDR2 is SYDVKM. The V and J ends lost 3 bases and 3 bases, in that order; junction bases with no gene match: 10. CDR3 in DNA: TGTGCCAGCAGTTTTCGACAGGGACGAATAGAAGAGACCCAGTACTTC. This codes for CASSFRQGRIEETQYF.

The gene calls are TRBV4-1 and TRBJ1-5, with TRBD1 matching over 7 bases. From germline, CDR1 is MGHRA and CDR2 YSYEKL. V shed 0 bases, J shed 0 bases, and the junction held 5 bases outside the gene matches. The CDR3 has 17 residues. The CDR3 bases are TGCGCCAGCAGCCAAGAATCCGGACAGGTTAGCAATCAGCCCCAGCATTTT. Its translation is CASSQESGQVSNQPQHF.

This rearrangement joins TRBV5-1 to TRBJ1-3, with a possible D match to TRBD1 (6 bases). The CDR3 extends over 16 amino acids. CDR1 and CDR2 (germline): SGHRS, YFSETQ. The V and J ends lost 4 bases and 0 bases respectively, with 14 bases between them. CDR3: CASSPRTGSSGNTIYF. As DNA, the CDR3 is TGCGCCAGCAGCCCCCGAACAGGGAGCTCTGGAAACACCATATATTTT.

This clone appeared a single time. This chain uses TRBV25-1 with TRBJ2-7, with TRBD1 matching over 7 bases. Losses at the gene ends were 7 bases for V and 3 bases for J; bases not matched to a gene: 9. CDR3 length: 14 amino acids. CDR1 MGHDK and CDR2 SYGVNS come from the germline V gene. The DNA for the CDR3 is TGTGCCAGCAAAGAGAGGGACAGCGACTACGAGCAGTACTTC. It yields the protein CASKERDSDYEQYF.

In regard to this clone: An end of the junction does not agree with germline; a read error may underlie this. V is TRBV5-5 and J is TRBJ1-4; 8 bases agree with TRBD1. Germline V gene data show CDR1 as SGHKS and CDR2 as YYEKEE (reference sequence). The length of the CDR3 is 14 residues. CDR3 sequence (DNA): TGCGCCAGCAGCCAGCGGACAGGGAGAGAAAAACTGTTTTTT. Amino acids: CASSQRTGREKLFF.

V and J are TRBV7-9 and TRBJ1-5; D is unresolved. The germline gives CDR1 SEHNR, CDR2 FQNEAQ (reference sequence). The CDR3 covers 14 residues. V dropped 5 bases and J dropped 3 bases, with 11 bases sitting between them. The CDR3 protein is CASSLTYTNQPQHF. The CDR3 coding sequence is TGTGCCAGCAGCCTAACTTACACCAATCAGCCCCAGCATTTT.

This chain uses TRBV28 with TRBJ1-5; D ambiguous. Germline V gene lookup returns CDR1 MDHEN and CDR2 SYDVKM. The CDR3 has 14 residues. The V gene lost 3 bases and the J gene lost 2 bases, with 8 bases spanning the gap. This chain's CDR3 is CASSFLGRNQPQHF. The CDR3 DNA follows: TGTGCCAGCAGTTTTTTAGGGCGCAATCAGCCCCAGCATTTT.

The chain couples TRBV6-6 to TRBJ1-5; D gene ambiguous. The CDR3 is 13 residues long. The germline V gene has CDR1 MNHNY and CDR2 SVGAGI (reference sequence). Trimming left V 7 bases short and J 3 bases short, with 10 bases between. The CDR3 is CASTNTYNQPQHF. The CDR3 DNA reads as TGTGCCAGCACAAACACCTACAATCAGCCCCAGCATTTT.

The chain links TRBV27 to TRBJ1-1; D is unresolved. V was cut by 1 base and J by 5 bases, with 14 bases left in between. The CDR3 spans 15 residues. Germline V lookup: CDR1 MNHEY, CDR2 SMNVEV (reference sequence). The CDR3 spells CASSLYTGPGTEAFF. The DNA of the CDR3 is TGTGCCAGCAGTTTATATACCGGTCCGGGGACTGAAGCTTTCTTT.